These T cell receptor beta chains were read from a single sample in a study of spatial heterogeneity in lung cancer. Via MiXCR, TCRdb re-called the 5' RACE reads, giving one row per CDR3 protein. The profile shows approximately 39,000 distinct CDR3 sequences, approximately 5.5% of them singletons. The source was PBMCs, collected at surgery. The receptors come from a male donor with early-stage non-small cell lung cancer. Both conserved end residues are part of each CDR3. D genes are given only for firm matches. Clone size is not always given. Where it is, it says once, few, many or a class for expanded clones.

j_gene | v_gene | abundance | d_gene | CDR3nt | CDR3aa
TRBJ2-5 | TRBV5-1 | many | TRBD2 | TGCGCCAGCTCGACCGGACTAGCGGGGCCGGACCAAGAGACCCAGTACTTC | CASSTGLAGPDQETQYF
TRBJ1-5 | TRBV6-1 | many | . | TGTGCCAGCGTATTCCAGGGGTATATTAGCAATCAGCCCCAGCATTTT | CASVFQGYISNQPQHF
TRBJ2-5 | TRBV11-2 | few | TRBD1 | TGTGCCAGCAGCTCCCTCATCCGGGACAGGGGACGGCAAGAGACCCAGTACTTC | CASSSLIRDRGRQETQYF
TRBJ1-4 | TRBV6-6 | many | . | TGTGCCAGCAGTTACACCAGGGCGTTTAATGAAAAACTGTTTTTT | CASSYTRAFNEKLFF
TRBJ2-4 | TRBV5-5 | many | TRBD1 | TGTGCCAGCAGACCGGGACAGGGCTTAGCCAAAAACATTCAGTACTTC | CASRPGQGLAKNIQYF
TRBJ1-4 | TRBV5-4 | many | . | TGTGCCAGCAGCCCTACAGGAGGGGCGAATAATAATGAAAAACTGTTTTTT | CASSPTGGANNNEKLFF
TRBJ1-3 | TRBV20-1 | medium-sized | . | TGCAGTGCTAGCCACCATGGAAACACCATATATTTT | CSASHHGNTIYF
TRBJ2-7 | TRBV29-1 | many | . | TGCAGCGTTTCCCTCCAGCGCGGGTTCGGGGAGCAGTACTTC | CSVSLQRGFGEQYF
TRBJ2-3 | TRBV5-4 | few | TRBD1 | TGTGCCAGCAGCCATTTCAGGACAGGGAGGTTAGGAGATACGCAGTATTTT | CASSHFRTGRLGDTQYF
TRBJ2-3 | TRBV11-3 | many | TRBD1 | TGTGCCAGCAGAAAGGGACAGTCGCTCGCAGATACGCAGTATTTT | CASRKGQSLADTQYF
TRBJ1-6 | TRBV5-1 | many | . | TGCGCCAGCAGCTTGGTAGTGGGGGCATATTCACCCCTCCACTTT | CASSLVVGAYSPLHF
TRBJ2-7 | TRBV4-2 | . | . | TGTGCCAGCAGCCAAGAAAGCACAGGGTACTACGAGCAGTACTTC | CASSQESTGYYEQYF
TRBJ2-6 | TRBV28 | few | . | TGTGCCAGCAGGGGATGGGGGCTCGGGGCCAACGTCCTGACTTTC | CASRGWGLGANVLTF
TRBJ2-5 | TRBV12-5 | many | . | TGTGCTAGTGGTCTCGGAGAGACCCAGTACTTC | CASGLGETQYF
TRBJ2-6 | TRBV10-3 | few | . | TGTGCCATCATGGCTGGGGCCAACGTCCTGACTTTC | CAIMAGANVLTF
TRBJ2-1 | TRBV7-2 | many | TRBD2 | TGTGCCAGCAGCTTAGCTCCTAGCGGGGTAGCCTACAATGAGCAGTTCTTC | CASSLAPSGVAYNEQFF
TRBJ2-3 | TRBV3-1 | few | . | TGTGCCAGCAGCCAAGAAGCGTGGGGCACAGATACGCAGTATTTT | CASSQEAWGTDTQYF
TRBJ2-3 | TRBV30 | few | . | TGTGCCTGGAGCGACGATCCCTACCCTCCAGATACGCAGTATTTT | CAWSDDPYPPDTQYF
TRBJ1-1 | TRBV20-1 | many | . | TGCAGTGCTAGAGATGCGATGAACACTGAAGCTTTCTTT | CSARDAMNTEAFF
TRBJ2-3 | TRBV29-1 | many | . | TGCAGCGTTGAACCGTCGGACACTCATACGCAGTATTTT | CSVEPSDTHTQYF
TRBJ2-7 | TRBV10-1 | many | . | TGCGCCAGCAGTGACCGCTACGAGCAGTACTTC | CASSDRYEQYF
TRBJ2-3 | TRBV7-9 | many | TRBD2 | TGTGCCAGCAGCTTAGCTGCGGGGGGGATAGATACGCAGTATTTT | CASSLAAGGIDTQYF
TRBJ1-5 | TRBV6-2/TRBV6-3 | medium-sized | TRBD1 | TGTGCCAGCAGTTATACAGGGGGCAATCAGCCCCAGCATTTT | CASSYTGGNQPQHF
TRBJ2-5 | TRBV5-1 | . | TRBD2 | TGCGCCAGCAGCTCCGGACTAGTCGGTAGCGAGACCCAGTACTTC | CASSSGLVGSETQYF
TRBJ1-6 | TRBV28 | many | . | TGTGCCAGCCTGGGACGGGGATATTCACCCCTCCACTTT | CASLGRGYSPLHF
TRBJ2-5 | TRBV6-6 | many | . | TGTGCCAGCACTCCTCCCAGGGCGGCGGGGAGTCAAGAGACCCAGTACTTC | CASTPPRAAGSQETQYF
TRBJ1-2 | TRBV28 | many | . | TGTGCCAGCTGTTATGGGGGAGTTGCTGAGGGCTACACCTTC | CASCYGGVAEGYTF
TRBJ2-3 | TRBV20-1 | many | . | TGCAGTGCCCCTACGGCAGAATCTAGCACAGATACGCAGTATTTT | CSAPTAESSTDTQYF
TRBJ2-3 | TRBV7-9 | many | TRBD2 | TGTGCCAGCACTACCCGAAGCGGGGGATTCACAGATACGCAGTATTTT | CASTTRSGGFTDTQYF
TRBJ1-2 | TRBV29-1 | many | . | TGCAGCGTTGAAGACAAGGACGCTGGCTACACCTTC | CSVEDKDAGYTF
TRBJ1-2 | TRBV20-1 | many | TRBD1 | TGCAGTGCTAGAGATTACGACAGGGGGCCTGACTATGGCTACACCTTC | CSARDYDRGPDYGYTF
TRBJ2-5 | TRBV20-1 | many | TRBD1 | TGCAGTGCTCGAGGACAGGGGGCGCCTGGGGAGACCCAGTACTTC | CSARGQGAPGETQYF
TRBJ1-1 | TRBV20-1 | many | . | TGCAGTGCTCCTACCCGACAGACGAACACTGAAGCTTTCTTT | CSAPTRQTNTEAFF
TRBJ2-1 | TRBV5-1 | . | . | TGCGCCAGCCAACTGACAGGCGACTCCTACAATGAGCAGTTCTTC | CASQLTGDSYNEQFF
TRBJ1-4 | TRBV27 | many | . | TGTGCCAGCAGTTGGCGGGGTAGGCGGGAAAAACTGTTTTTT | CASSWRGRREKLFF
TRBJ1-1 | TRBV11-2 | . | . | TGTGCCAGCAGCTTATTTAGGAACACTGAAGCTTTCTTT | CASSLFRNTEAFF
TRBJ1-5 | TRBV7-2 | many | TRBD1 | TGTGCCAGCAGCTGGGGACAGGGGGGCAATCAGCCCCAGCATTTT | CASSWGQGGNQPQHF
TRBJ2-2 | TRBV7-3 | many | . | TGTGCCAGCAGCTTCCTGGGGCCAATGCACACCGGGGAGCTGTTTTTT | CASSFLGPMHTGELFF
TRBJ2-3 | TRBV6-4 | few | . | TGTGCCAGCAGCCCCACAACATACCGGGGCACAGATACGCAGTATTTT | CASSPTTYRGTDTQYF
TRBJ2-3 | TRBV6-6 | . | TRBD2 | TGTGCCAGCAGTCCTAGCGGGGGGGCCGTGTATACGCAGTATTTT | CASSPSGGAVYTQYF
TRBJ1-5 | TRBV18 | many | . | TGTGCCAGCTCCCGGGCCCTGGGGCAAGATCAGCCCCAGCATTTT | CASSRALGQDQPQHF